A selection of T cell receptor beta chains follows, all from one sample in a study of T cell responses to AZD1222 COVID-19 vaccine. The assay was immunoSEQ multiplex PCR, and TCRdb's table has in-frame clones only and misses some. The data contain approximately 150,000 clones, about 83% of them singletons. The specimen comprised peripheral blood, sampled 28 days after the second AZD1222 dose. These receptors came from an adult who received the AZD1222 COVID-19 vaccine. Both conserved end residues are part of each CDR3. The order of the fields is CDR3 DNA, CDR3 protein, V gene, J gene, clone size, D gene. The D gene is left open where the match is weak. Clone sizes are given selectively: once, few, many, or a class where the clone is expanded.

TGTGCCAGCAGTGAGGACCCGGGGAGCAATCAGCCCCAGCATTTT	CASSEDPGSNQPQHF	TRBV6-1	TRBJ1-5	-	-
TGTGCCAGCAGCCTCGTCTCGGGAGGCGGAAACACCATATATTTT	CASSLVSGGGNTIYF	TRBV7-2	TRBJ1-3	-	-
TGCGCCAGCAGCTTGGCTGCAGGGGCTAACTATGGCTACACCTTC	CASSLAAGANYGYTF	TRBV5-1	TRBJ1-2	few	-
TGTGCCAGCAGCTTTAGCCGGGGGGTACCCTACGAGCAGTACTTC	CASSFSRGVPYEQYF	TRBV7-2	TRBJ2-7	-	TRBD2
TGTGCCAGCAGTGAAGCCTCGGGACGCAATCAGCCCCAGCATTTT	CASSEASGRNQPQHF	TRBV6-1	TRBJ1-5	once	-
TGTGCCAGCAGTTCAGGGGGGTGGAATGAAGCTTTCTTT	CASSSGGWNEAFF	TRBV27	TRBJ1-1	-	TRBD1
TGTGCCAGCAGTTACCGGGACACCCTGAACACCGGGGAGCTGTTTTTT	CASSYRDTLNTGELFF	TRBV6-5	TRBJ2-2	-	-
TGTGCTAGTGGAGCCGGGACCCCTGGTGAGCAGTTCTTC	CASGAGTPGEQFF	TRBV12-5	TRBJ2-1	-	-
TGTGCCAGCAGCCAAGTGGGACTAGCGGGCCCACGGCGGACAGATACGCAGTATTTT	CASSQVGLAGPRRTDTQYF	TRBV4-2	TRBJ2-3	-	TRBD2
TGTGCCAGCAGGGCGGGAGCCTCTGGAAACACCATATATTTT	CASRAGASGNTIYF	TRBV5-6	TRBJ1-3	few	-
TGTGCCAGCAGGGGGACAGGGAACACCGGGGAGCTGTTTTTT	CASRGTGNTGELFF	TRBV6-5	TRBJ2-2	-	TRBD1
TGTGCCAGCAGAATCTGGGGGGAAAACACTGAAGCTTTCTTT	CASRIWGENTEAFF	TRBV6-5	TRBJ1-1	-	-
TGTGCTAGTGGTTTGGGACAGGGGGACAATCAGCCCCAGCATTTT	CASGLGQGDNQPQHF	TRBV12-5	TRBJ1-5	-	TRBD1
TGCAGCCCCCTCGTATCACCAGATACGCAGTATTTT	CSPLVSPDTQYF	TRBV29-1	TRBJ2-3	-	-
TGTGCCACCATTCCGGGACAGTCCTACGAGCAGTACTTC	CATIPGQSYEQYF	TRBV28	TRBJ2-7	-	TRBD1
TGTGCCAGCAGCCCCGGGACAGGGAACTATGGCTACACCTTC	CASSPGTGNYGYTF	TRBV5-6	TRBJ1-2	-	TRBD1
TGTGCCAGCAGCCAAGTATTGGGACTAGCGGGGGGGCATTACAATGAGCAGTTCTTC	CASSQVLGLAGGHYNEQFF	TRBV4-2	TRBJ2-1	-	TRBD2
TGTGCCAGCAGTTACTCAGGTACCGGACTAGCGGGGGGCCCCAGCGAGCAGTACTTC	CASSYSGTGLAGGPSEQYF	TRBV6-2/TRBV6-3	TRBJ2-7	-	TRBD2
TGTGCCAGTAGTAGTTGGACAGGGGGTATCGGAGAGACCCAGTACTTC	CASSSWTGGIGETQYF	TRBV19	TRBJ2-5	-	TRBD1
TGTGCCAGCAACCCCTCCGGGGTTGGAAACACCATATATTTT	CASNPSGVGNTIYF	TRBV7-9	TRBJ1-3	few	-
TGTGCCAGCAGTTTGTGGGGGGACTCCTACGAGCAGTACTTC	CASSLWGDSYEQYF	TRBV27	TRBJ2-7	-	-
TGCGCCAGCAGCTTGGCGGGACAGGGGGAGACCCAGTACTTC	CASSLAGQGETQYF	TRBV5-1	TRBJ2-5	-	TRBD1
TGTGCCAGCAGTAGGACATACCTCAACGCTGGAAACACCATATATTTT	CASSRTYLNAGNTIYF	TRBV27	TRBJ1-3	few	-
TGTGCCATCAGTGACTTAAAAAGGGAGGTAGTCACTGAAGCTTTCTTT	CAISDLKREVVTEAFF	TRBV10-3	TRBJ1-1	-	-
TGTGCCAGTAGCCACGACTGGACAGGGGGCGCGGGGACTGAAGCTTTCTTT	CASSHDWTGGAGTEAFF	TRBV7-9	TRBJ1-1	-	TRBD1
TGTGCCGTCGGCCACTTACCTTGCCGGGTCCGGAGCTCCTACGAGCAGTACTTC	CAVGHLPCRVRSSYEQYF	TRBV21-1	TRBJ2-7	-	-
TGTGCCAGCAGCTTAACGGGCAGCTCCTACAATGAGCAGTTCTTC	CASSLTGSSYNEQFF	TRBV7-2	TRBJ2-1	once	-
TGTGCCAGCAGCTTTGGTCGGAGCGGCTCCTATAATTCACCCCTCCACTTT	CASSFGRSGSYNSPLHF	TRBV5-6	TRBJ1-6	-	-
TGCGCCAGCAGCTCCTGGACAGGGGTTATGAACACTGAAGCTTTCTTT	CASSSWTGVMNTEAFF	TRBV5-1	TRBJ1-1	once	TRBD1
TGTGCCAGCAGTCTGGGGTTGACACCCCTCCACTTT	CASSLGLTPLHF	TRBV7-2	TRBJ1-6	-	-
TGTGCCTGGAGTGTGGCAGGGGGCGGTCAGCCCCAGCATTTT	CAWSVAGGGQPQHF	TRBV30	TRBJ1-5	once	TRBD1
TGTGCCAGCAGCCAAGATCGCGGATCCTCGACAGCTTTCTTT	CASSQDRGSSTAFF	TRBV14	TRBJ1-1	few	-
TGTGCCATCAGTGAGTCATCAGGATACTATGGCTACACCTTC	CAISESSGYYGYTF	TRBV10-3	TRBJ1-2	-	-
TGCAGCACTAAGGGAGGCACCACCTACGAGCAGTACTTC	CSTKGGTTYEQYF	TRBV29-1	TRBJ2-7	-	-
TGTGCCAGCAGTGATCTGGGAGCGGAGACCCAGTACTTC	CASSDLGAETQYF	TRBV2	TRBJ2-5	-	-
TGTGCCAGCAGCCGGGACCTGAGCTCCTACGAGCAGTACTTC	CASSRDLSSYEQYF	TRBV2	TRBJ2-7	once	-
TGTGCCAGCAGTTTGGGCATCGGAGATGGCTACACCTTC	CASSLGIGDGYTF	TRBV12-3/TRBV12-4	TRBJ1-2	-	-
TGTGCTAGTGGTTTGGTCAGGGTTGGAAACACTGAAGCTTTCTTT	CASGLVRVGNTEAFF	TRBV12-5	TRBJ1-1	-	-
TGCGCCAGCAGCCCGACAGGGGGAAATGAAAAACTGTTTTTT	CASSPTGGNEKLFF	TRBV4-1	TRBJ1-4	-	TRBD1
TGTGCCAGCAGCCCCTCGGACAGGGGCTATGGCTACACCTTC	CASSPSDRGYGYTF	TRBV13	TRBJ1-2	-	TRBD1
TGTGCCAGCAGCTTGGGGGGGATTAGCAATCAGCCCCAGCATTTT	CASSLGGISNQPQHF	TRBV5-4	TRBJ1-5	-	-
TGTGCCAGCAGCCCCTCCGCGGGGGGAAGGGGGACTGAAGCTTTCTTT	CASSPSAGGRGTEAFF	TRBV11-2	TRBJ1-1	-	-
TGTGCCAGCAGTTTATCGCGACCGGATGTGACTGAAGCTTTCTTT	CASSLSRPDVTEAFF	TRBV27	TRBJ1-1	-	-